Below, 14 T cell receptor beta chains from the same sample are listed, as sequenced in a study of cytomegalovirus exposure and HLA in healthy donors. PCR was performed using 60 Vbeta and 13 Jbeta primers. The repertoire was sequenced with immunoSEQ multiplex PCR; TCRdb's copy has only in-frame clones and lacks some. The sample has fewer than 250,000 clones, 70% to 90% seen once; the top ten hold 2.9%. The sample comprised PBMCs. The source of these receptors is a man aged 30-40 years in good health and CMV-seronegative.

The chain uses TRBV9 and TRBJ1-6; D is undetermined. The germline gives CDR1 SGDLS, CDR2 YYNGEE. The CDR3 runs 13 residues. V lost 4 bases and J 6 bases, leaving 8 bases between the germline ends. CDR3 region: CASSLKPNSPLHF. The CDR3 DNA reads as TGTGCCAGCAGCCTGAAGCCTAATTCACCCCTCCACTTT.

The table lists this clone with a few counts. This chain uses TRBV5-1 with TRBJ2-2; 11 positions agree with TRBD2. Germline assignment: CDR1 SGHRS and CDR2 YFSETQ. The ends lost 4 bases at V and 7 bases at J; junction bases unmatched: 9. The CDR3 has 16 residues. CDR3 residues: CASSTASGGIGGELFF. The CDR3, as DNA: TGCGCCAGCAGCACCGCTAGCGGGGGGATAGGCGGGGAGCTGTTTTTT.

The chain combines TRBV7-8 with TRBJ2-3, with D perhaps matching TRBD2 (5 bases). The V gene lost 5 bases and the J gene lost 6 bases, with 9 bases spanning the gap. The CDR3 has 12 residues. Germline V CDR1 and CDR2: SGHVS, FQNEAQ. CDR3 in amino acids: CASSHRGDTQYF. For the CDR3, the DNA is TGTGCCAGCAGCCACCGAGGGGATACGCAGTATTTT.

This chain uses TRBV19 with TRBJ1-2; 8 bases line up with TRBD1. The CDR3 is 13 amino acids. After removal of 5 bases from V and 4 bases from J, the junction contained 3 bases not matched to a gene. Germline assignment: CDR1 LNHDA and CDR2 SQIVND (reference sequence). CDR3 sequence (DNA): TGTGCCAGTAGTCTGACAGGGGCCTATGGCTACACCTTC. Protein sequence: CASSLTGAYGYTF.

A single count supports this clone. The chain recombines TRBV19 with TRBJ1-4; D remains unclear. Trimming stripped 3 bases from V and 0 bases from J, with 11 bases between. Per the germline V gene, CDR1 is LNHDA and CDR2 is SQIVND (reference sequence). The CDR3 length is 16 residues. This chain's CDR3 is CASSIGTGTTNEKLFF. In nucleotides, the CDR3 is TGTGCCAGTAGTATTGGCACGGGAACAACTAATGAAAAACTGTTTTTT.

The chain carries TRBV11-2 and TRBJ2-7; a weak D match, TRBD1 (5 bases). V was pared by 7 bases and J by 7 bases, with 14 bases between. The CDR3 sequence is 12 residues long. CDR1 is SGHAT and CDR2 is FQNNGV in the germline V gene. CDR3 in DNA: TGTGCCAGCACGGCCAGGGTAGGGGAGCAGTACTTC. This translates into CASTARVGEQYF.

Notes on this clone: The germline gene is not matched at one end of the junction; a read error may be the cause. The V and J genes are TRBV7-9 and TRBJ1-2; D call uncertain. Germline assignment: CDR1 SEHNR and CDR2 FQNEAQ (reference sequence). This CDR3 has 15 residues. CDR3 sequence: CSSSLVERVLYGYTF. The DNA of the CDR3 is TGTTCCAGCAGCTTAGTAGAGAGGGTTCTCTATGGCTACACCTTC.

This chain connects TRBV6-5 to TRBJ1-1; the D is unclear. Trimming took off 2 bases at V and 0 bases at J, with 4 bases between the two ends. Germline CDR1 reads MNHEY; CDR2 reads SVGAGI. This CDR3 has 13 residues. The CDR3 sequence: CASSYALNTEAFF. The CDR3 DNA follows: TGTGCCAGCAGTTACGCGCTGAACACTGAAGCTTTCTTT.

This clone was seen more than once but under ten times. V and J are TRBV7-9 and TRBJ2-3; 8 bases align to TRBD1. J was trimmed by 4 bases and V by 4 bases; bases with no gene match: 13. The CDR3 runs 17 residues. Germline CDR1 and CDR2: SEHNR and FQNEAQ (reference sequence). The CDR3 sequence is CASSSPGTGFRADTQYF. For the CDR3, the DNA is TGTGCCAGCAGCTCGCCGGGGACAGGATTTCGGGCAGATACGCAGTATTTT.

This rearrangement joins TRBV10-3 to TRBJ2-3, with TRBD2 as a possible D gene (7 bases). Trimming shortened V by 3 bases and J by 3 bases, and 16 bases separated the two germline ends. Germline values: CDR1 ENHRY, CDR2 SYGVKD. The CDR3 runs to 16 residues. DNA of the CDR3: TGTGCCATCAGTGACGTAGGAGGGGGGGAGACAGATACGCAGTATTTT. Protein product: CAISDVGGGETDTQYF.

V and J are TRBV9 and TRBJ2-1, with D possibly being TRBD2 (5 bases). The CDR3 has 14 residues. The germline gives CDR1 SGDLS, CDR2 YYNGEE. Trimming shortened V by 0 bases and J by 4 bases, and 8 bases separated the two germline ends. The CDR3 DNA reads TGTGCCAGCAGCGTAGACGGGGAATACAATGAGCAGTTCTTC. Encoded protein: CASSVDGEYNEQFF.

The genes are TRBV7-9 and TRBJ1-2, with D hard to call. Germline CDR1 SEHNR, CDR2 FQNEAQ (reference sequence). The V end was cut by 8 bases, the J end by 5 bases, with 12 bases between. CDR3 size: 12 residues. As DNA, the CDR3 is TGTGCCAGCGAGGGTTCCCATTATGGCTACACCTTC. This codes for CASEGSHYGYTF.

The CDR3 bases are TGTGCCAGCATTTCCCAGGGGGCGTTTGGCAATGAGCAGTTCTTC. Translation: CASISQGAFGNEQFF. This chain joins TRBV28 and TRBJ2-1, with 8 bases that match TRBD1. The CDR3 loop spans 15 amino acids. Germline V gene data show CDR1 as MDHEN and CDR2 as SYDVKM. J was trimmed by 6 bases and V by 7 bases; bases with no gene match: 11.

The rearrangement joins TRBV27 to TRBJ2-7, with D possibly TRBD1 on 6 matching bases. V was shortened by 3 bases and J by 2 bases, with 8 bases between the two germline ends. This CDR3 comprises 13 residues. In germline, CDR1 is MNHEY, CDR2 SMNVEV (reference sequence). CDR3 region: CASSFRDTYEQYF. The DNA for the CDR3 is TGTGCCAGCAGTTTCAGGGACACCTACGAGCAGTACTTC.